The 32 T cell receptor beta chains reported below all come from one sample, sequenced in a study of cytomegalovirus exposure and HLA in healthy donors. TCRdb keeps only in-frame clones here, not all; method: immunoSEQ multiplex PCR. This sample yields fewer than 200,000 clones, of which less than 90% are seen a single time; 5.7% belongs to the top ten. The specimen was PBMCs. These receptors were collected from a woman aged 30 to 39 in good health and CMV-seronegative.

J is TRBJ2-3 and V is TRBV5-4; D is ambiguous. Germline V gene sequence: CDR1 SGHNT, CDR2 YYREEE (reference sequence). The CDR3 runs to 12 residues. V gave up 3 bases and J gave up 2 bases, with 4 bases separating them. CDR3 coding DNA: TGTGCCAGCAGCTCTTTCACAGATACGCAGTATTTT. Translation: CASSSFTDTQYF.

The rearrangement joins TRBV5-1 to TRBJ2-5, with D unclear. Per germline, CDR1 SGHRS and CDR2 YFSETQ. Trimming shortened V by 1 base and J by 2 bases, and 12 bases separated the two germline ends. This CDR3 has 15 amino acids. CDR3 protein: CASSLFQPSQETQYF. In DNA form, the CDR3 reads TGCGCCAGCAGCTTGTTCCAACCGTCTCAAGAGACCCAGTACTTC.

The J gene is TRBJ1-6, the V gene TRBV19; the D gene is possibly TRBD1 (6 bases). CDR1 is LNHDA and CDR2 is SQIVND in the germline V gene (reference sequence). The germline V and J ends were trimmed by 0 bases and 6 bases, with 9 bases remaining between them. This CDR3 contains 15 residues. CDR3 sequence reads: CASSIEGAGNSPLHF. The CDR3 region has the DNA TGTGCCAGTAGTATAGAGGGGGCTGGTAATTCACCCCTCCACTTT. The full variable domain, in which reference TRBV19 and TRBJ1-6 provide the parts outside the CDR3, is DGGITQSPKYLFRKEGQNVTLSCEQNLNHDAMYWYRQDPGQGLRLIYYSQIVNDFQKGDIAEGYSVSREKKESFPLTVTSAQKNPTAFYLCASSIEGAGNSPLHFGNGTRLTVT.

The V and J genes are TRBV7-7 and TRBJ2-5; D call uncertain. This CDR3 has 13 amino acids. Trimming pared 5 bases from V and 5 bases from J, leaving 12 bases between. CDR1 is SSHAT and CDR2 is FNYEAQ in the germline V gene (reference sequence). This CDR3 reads CASSQGFVETQYF. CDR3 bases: TGTGCCAGCAGCCAAGGGTTCGTCGAGACCCAGTACTTC. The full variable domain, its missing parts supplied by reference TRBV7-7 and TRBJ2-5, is GAGVSQSPRYKVTKRGQDVTLRCDPISSHATLYWYQQALGQGPEFLTYFNYEAQPDKSGLPSDRFSAERPEGSISTLTIQRTEQRDSAMYRCASSQGFVETQYFGPGTRLLVL.

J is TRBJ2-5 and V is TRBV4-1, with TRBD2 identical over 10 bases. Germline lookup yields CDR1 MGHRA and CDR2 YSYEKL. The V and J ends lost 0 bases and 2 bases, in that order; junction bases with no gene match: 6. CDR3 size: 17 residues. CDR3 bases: TGCGCCAGCAGCCAAGATGTAGCGGGGGGAGCACAAGAGACCCAGTACTTC. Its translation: CASSQDVAGGAQETQYF.

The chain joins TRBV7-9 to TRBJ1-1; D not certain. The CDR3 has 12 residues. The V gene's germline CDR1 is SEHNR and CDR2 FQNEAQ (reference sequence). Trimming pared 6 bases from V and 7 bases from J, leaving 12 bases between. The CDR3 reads CASRREDGEAFF. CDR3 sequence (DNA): TGTGCCAGCAGACGAGAGGACGGTGAAGCTTTCTTT. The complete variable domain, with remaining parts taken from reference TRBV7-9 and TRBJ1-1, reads DTGVSQNPRHKITKRGQNVTFRCDPISEHNRLYWYRQTLGQGPEFLTYFQNEAQLEKSRLLSDRFSAERPKGSFSTLEIQRTEQGDSAMYLCASRREDGEAFFGQGTRLTVV.

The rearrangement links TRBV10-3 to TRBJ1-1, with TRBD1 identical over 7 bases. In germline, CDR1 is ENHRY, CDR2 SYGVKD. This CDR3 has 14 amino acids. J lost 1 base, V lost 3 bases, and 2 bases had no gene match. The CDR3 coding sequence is TGTGCCATCAGTGAAGGGACAGCGAACACTGAAGCTTTCTTT. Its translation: CAISEGTANTEAFF.

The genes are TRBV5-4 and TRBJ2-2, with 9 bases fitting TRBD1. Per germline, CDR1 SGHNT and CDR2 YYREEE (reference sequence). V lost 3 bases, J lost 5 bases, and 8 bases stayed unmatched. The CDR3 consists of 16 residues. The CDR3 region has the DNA TGTGCCAGCAGCTCAACCCGGGACAGGGTTACCGGGGAGCTGTTTTTT. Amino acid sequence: CASSSTRDRVTGELFF.

CDR3 sequence (DNA): TGCGCCAGCAGCTTGGGACTACAGGGGAGGCTGAACTATGGCTACACCTTC. Translated, it gives CASSLGLQGRLNYGYTF. This rearrangement joins TRBV5-1 to TRBJ1-2; the match to TRBD1 covers 7 bases. After removal of 0 bases from V and 2 bases from J, the junction contained 10 bases not matched to a gene. Germline values: CDR1 SGHRS, CDR2 YFSETQ. The CDR3 spans 17 residues.

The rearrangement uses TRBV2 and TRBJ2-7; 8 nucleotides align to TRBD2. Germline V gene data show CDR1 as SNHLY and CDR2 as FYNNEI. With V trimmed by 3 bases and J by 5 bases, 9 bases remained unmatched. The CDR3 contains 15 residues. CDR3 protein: CASSEASGRRNEQYF. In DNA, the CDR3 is TGTGCCAGCAGTGAGGCGAGCGGGAGACGCAACGAGCAGTACTTC.

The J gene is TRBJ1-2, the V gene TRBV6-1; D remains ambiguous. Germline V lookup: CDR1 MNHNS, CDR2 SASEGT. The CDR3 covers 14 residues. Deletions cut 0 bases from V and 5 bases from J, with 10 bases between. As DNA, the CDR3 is TGTGCCAGCAGTGAAGCGCGACCGTTATATGGCTACACCTTC. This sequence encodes CASSEARPLYGYTF.

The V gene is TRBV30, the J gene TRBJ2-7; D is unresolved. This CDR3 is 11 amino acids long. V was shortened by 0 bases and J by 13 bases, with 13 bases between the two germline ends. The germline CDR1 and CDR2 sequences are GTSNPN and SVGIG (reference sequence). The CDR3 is CAWSVSTARYF. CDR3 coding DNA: TGTGCCTGGAGTGTTTCTACTGCGCGATACTTC.

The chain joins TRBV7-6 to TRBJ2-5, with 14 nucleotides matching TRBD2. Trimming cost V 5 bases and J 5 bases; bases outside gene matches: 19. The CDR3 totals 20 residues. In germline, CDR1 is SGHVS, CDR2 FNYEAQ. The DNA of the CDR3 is TGTGCCAGCAGCCCAAAGGGGGGACTAGCGGGAGTAGAGGGTTTGGAGACCCAGTACTTC. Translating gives CASSPKGGLAGVEGLETQYF.

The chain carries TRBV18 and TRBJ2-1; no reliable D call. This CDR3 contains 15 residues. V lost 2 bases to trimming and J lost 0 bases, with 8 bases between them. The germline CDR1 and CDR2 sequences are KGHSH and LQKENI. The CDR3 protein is CASSPTYSSYNEQFF. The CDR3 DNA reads TGTGCCAGCTCACCAACCTACAGCTCCTACAATGAGCAGTTCTTC.

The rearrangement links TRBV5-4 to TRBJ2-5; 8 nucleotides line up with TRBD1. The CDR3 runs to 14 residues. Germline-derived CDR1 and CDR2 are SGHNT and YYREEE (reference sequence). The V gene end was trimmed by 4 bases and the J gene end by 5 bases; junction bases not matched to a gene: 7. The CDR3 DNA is TGTGCCAGCAGCCGGAATCGACAGGGGGAGACCCAGTACTTC. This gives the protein CASSRNRQGETQYF.

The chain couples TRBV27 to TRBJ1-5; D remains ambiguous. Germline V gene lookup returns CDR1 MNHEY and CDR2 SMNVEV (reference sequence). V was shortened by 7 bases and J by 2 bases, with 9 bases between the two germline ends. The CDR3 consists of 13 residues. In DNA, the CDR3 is TGTGCCAGCATTCGTAAGGGCAATCAGCCCCAGCATTTT. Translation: CASIRKGNQPQHF.

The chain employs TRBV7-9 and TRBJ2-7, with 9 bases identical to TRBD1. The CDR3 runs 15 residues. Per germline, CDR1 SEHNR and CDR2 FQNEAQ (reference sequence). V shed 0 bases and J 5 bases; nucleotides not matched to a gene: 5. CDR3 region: CASSLAGTGKDEQYF. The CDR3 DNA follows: TGTGCCAGCAGCTTAGCCGGGACAGGGAAGGACGAGCAGTACTTC.

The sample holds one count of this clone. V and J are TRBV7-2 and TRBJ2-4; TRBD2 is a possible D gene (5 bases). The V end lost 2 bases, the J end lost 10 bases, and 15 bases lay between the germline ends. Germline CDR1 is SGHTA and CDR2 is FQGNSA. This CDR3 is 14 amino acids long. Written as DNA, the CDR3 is TGTGCCAGCAGCTTACGACTCATCGAGGGAATTCAGTACTTC. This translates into CASSLRLIEGIQYF.

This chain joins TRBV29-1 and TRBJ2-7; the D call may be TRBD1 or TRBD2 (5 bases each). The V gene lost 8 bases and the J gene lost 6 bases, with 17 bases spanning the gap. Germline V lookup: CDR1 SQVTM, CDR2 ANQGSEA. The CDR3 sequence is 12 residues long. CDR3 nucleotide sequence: TGCAGCATAAGTTGGGTGGGGGTCGAGCAGTACTTC. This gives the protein CSISWVGVEQYF.

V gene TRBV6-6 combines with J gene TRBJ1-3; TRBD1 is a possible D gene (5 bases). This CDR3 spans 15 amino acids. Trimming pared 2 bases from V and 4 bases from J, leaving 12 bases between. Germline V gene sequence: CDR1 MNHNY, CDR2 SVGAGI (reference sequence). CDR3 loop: CASSYTGRPGNTIYF. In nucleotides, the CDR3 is TGTGCCAGCAGTTACACAGGACGACCGGGAAACACCATATATTTT.

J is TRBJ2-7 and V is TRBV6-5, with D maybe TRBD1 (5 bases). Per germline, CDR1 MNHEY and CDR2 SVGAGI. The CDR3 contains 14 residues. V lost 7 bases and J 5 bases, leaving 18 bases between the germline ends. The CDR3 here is CASTPRGRRHEQYF. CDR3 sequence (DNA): TGTGCCAGCACTCCAAGGGGCCGAAGGCACGAGCAGTACTTC.

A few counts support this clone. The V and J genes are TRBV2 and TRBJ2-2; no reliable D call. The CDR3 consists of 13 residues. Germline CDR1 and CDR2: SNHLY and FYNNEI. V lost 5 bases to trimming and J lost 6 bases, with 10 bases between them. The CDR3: CASSPVRAGELFF. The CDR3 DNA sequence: TGTGCCAGCAGTCCCGTTAGGGCCGGGGAGCTGTTTTTT.

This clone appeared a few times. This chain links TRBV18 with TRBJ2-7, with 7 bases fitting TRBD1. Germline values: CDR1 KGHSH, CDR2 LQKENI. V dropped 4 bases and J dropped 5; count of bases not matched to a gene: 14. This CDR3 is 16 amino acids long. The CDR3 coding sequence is TGTGCCAGCTCACTCAACCGACAGGGTACTAAGGACGAGCAGTACTTC. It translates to CASSLNRQGTKDEQYF.

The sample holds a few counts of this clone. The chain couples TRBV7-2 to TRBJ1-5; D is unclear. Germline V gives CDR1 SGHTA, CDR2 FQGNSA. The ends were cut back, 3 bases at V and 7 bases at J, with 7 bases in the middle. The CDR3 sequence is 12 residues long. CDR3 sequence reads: CASSLPGQPQHF. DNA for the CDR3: TGTGCCAGCAGCTTGCCAGGACAGCCCCAGCATTTT. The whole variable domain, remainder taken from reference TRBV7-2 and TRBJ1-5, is GAGVSQSPSNKVTEKGKDVELRCDPISGHTALYWYRQSLGQGLEFLIYFQGNSAPDKSGLPSDRFSAERTGGSVSTLTIQRTQQEDSAVYLCASSLPGQPQHFGDGTRLSIL.

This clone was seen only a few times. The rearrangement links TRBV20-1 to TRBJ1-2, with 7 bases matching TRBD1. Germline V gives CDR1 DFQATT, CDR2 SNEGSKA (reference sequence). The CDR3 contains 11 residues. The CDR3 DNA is TGCAGAGTGAGGGGGCAGGATGGCTACACCTTC. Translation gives CRVRGQDGYTF.

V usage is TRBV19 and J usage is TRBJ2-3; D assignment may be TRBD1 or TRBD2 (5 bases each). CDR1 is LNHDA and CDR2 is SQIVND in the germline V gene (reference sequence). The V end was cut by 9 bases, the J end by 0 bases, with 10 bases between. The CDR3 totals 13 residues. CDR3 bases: TGTGCCAGCGGGACGGCTAGCACAGATACGCAGTATTTT. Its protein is CASGTASTDTQYF.

CDR3 amino acids: CASSGGDRWEDTQYF. CDR3 nucleotide sequence: TGTGCCAGCAGCGGAGGGGACAGGTGGGAGGATACGCAGTATTTT. The chain links TRBV11-3 to TRBJ2-3, with 8 bases lining up with TRBD1. With V trimmed by 5 bases and J by 6 bases, 10 bases remained unmatched. The CDR3 totals 15 residues. CDR1 and CDR2 (germline): SGHNT, YENEEA.

CDR3 loop: CSAQHGQGKVYF. CDR3 bases: TGCAGCGCACAACACGGACAGGGGAAGGTGTATTTT. The chain is built from TRBV29-1 and TRBJ2-3; 9 nucleotides line up with TRBD1. V gave up 7 bases and J gave up 14 bases; unmatched junction bases: 13. Germline loops: CDR1 SQVTM, CDR2 ANQGSEA. The CDR3 sequence is 12 residues long.

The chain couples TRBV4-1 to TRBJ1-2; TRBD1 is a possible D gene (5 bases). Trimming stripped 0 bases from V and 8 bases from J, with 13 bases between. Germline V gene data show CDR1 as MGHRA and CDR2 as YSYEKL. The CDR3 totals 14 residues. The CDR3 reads CASSQDRGGGGYTF. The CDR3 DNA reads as TGCGCCAGCAGCCAAGACCGCGGGGGTGGGGGCTACACCTTC.

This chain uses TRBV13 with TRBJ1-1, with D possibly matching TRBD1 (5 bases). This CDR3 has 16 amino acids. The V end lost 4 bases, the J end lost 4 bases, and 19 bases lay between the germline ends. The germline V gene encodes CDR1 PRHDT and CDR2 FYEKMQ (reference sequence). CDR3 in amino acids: CASSSRGGGYGTEAFF. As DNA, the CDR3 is TGTGCCAGCAGCTCCCGCGGTGGGGGTTACGGCACTGAAGCTTTCTTT.

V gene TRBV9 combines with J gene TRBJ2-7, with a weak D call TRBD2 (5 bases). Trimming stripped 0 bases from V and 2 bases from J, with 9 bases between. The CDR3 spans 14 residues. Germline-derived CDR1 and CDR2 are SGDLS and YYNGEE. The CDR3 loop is CASSVEGSAYEQYF. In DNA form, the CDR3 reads TGTGCCAGCAGCGTAGAGGGTAGCGCCTACGAGCAGTACTTC.

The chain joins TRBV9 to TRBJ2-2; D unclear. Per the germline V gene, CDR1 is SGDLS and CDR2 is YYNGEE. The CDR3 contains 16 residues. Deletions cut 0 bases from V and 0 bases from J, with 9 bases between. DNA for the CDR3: TGTGCCAGCAGCGTAGGCCCTGGACCGAACACCGGGGAGCTGTTTTTT. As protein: CASSVGPGPNTGELFF.